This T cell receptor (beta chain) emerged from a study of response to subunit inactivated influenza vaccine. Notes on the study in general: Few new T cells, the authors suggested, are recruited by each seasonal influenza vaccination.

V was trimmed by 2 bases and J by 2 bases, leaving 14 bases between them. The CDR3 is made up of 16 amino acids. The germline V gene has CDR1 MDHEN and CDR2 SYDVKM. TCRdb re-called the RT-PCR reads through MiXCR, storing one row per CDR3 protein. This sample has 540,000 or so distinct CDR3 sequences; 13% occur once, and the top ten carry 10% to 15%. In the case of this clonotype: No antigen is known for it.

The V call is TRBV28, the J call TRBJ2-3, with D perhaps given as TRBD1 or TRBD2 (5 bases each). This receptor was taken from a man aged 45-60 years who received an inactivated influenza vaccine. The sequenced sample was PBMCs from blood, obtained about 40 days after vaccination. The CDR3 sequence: CASSLKGTLLTDTQYF. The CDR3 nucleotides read TGTGCCAGCAGTTTAAAAGGGACCTTGCTCACAGATACGCAGTATTTT.